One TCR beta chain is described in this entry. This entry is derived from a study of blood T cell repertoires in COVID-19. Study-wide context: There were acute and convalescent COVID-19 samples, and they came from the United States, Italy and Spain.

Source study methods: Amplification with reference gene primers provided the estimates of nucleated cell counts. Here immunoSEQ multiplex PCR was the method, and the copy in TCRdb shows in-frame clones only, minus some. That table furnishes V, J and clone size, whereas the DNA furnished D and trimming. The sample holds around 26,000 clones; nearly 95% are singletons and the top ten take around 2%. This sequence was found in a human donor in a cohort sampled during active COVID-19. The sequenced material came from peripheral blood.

CDR3 nucleotides: TGTGCCAGCAGAGACCCTCGGGGTGGTGAGCAGTTCTTC. Translation: CASRDPRGGEQFF. The J gene is TRBJ2-1, the V gene TRBV12-3 or TRBV12-4; maybe TRBD2 (5 bases). The CDR3 loop spans 13 amino acids. V shed 6 bases and J shed 9 bases, with 15 bases lying between them.